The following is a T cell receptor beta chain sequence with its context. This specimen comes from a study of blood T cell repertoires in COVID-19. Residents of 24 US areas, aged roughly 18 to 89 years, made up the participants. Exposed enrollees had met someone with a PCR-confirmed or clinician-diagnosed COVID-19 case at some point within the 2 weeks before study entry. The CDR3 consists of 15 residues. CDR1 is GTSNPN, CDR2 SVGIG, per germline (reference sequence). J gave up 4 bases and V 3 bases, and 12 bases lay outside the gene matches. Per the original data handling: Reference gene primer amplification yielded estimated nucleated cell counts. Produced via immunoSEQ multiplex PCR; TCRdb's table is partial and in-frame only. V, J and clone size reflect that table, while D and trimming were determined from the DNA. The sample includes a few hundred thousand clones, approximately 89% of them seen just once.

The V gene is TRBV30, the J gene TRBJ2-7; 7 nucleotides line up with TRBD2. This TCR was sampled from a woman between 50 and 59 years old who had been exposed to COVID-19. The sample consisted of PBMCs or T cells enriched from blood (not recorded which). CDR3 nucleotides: TGTGCCTGGAGGAAACGGGGGGTATTCTTTTACGAGCAGTACTTC. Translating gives CAWRKRGVFFYEQYF.